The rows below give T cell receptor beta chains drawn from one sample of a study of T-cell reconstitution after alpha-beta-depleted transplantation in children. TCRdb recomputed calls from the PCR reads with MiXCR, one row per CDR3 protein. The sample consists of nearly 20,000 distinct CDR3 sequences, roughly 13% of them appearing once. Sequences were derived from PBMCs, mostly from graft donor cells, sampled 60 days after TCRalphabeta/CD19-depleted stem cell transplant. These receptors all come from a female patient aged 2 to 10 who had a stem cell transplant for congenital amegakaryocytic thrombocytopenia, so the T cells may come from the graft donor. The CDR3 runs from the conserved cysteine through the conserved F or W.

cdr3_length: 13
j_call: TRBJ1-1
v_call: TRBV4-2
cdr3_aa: CASSLEMGTEAFF

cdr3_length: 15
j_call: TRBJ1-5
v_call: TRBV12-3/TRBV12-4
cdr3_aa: CASSPIGTDDQPQHF

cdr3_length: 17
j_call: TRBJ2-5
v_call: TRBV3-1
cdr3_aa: CATCQEWQGRSVETQYF

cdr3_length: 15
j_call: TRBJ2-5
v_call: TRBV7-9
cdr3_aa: CASSLGTSIQETQYF

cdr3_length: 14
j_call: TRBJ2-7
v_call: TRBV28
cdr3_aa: CASSPWDRINEQYF

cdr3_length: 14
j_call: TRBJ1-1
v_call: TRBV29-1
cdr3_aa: CSVCYGLMNTEAFF

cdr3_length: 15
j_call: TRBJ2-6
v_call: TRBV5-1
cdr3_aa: CASSPRHSGANVLTF

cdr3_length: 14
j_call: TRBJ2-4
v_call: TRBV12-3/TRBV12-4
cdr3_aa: CASRDALAKNIQYF

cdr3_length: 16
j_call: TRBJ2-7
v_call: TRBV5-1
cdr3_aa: CASSLKERLAGVEQYF

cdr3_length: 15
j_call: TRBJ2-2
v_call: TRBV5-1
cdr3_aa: CASSPTGLGTGELFF

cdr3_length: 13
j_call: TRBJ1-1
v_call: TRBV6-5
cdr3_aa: CASSYRRAYEAFF

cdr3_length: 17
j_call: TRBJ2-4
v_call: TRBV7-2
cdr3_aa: CASSLSTGSRGKNIQYF

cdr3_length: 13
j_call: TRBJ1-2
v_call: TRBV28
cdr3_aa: CASSSESGYGYTF

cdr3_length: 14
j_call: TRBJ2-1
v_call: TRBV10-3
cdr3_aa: CAIGGREGHNEQFF

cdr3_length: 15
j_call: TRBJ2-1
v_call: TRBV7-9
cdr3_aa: CASSLTSGRDNEQFF

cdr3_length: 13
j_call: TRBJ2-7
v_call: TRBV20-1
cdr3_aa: CSAYTGTTTEQYF

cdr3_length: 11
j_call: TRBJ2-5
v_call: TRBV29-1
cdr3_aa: CSVTPQETQYF

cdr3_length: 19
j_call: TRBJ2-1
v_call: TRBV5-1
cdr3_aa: CASSLTGLRTSGREDEQFF

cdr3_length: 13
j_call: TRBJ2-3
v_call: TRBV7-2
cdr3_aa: CASRQWDTDTQYF

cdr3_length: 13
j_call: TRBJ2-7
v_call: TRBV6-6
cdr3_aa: CASRGGSIHEQYF

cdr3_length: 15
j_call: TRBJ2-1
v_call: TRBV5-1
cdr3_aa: CASSGGGDWGNEQFF

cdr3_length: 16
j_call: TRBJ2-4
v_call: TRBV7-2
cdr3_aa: CASSFRSGGAKNIQYF

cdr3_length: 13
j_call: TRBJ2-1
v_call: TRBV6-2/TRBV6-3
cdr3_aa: CASMLAGGGEQFF

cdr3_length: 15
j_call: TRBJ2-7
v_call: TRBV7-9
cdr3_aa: CASSPQRDSFYEQYF

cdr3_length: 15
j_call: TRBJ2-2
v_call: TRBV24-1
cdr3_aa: CATSDDRVVPGELFF

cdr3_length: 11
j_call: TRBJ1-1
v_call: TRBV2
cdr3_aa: CASRGPTEAFF

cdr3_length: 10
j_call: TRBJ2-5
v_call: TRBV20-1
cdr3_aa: CSARGETQYF

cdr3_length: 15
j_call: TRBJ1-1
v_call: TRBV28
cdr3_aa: CASVSGGRGNTEAFF

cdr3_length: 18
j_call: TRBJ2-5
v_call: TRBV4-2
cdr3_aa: CASSLWTSGNKYQETQYF

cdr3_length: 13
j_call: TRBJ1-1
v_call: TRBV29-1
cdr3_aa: CSVLGQRNTEAFF

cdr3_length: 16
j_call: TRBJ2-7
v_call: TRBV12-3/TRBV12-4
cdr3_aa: CASSPRTSVTSYEQYF

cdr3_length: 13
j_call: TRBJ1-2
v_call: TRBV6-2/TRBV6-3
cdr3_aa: CASSYSDNYGYTF

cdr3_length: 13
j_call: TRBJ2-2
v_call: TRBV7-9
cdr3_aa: CAGTGANTGELFF

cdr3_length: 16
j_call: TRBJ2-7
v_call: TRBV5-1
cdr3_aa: CASSLDIGTVRYEQYF

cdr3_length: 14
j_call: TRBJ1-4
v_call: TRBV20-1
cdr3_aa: CSASQRQGFEKLFF

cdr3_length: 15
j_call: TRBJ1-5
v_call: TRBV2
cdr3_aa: CASARQGAGNQPQHF

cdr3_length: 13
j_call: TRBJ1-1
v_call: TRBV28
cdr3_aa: CASLPQMNTEAFF

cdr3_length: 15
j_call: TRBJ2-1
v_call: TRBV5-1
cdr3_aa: CASRGGTALLDEQFF

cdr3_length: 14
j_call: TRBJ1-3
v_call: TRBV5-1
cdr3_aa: CASSLQGSGNTIYF

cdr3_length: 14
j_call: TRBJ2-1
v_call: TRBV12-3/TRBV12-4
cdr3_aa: CASSGMGVGYEQFF

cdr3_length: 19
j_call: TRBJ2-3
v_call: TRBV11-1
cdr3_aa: CASRLGLGGLAGGGDTQYF

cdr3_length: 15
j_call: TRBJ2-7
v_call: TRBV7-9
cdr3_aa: CASSPGRDRDQEQYF

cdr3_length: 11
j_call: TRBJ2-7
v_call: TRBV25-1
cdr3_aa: CASSALYEQYF

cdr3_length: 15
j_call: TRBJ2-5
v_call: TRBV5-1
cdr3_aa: CASSYIAGGGETQYF

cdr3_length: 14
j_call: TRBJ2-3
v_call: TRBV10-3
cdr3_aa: CAISGAGGTDTQYF

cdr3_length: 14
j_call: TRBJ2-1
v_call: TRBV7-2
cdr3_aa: CASSPWGPYNEQFF

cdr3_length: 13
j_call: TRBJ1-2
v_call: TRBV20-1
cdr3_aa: CSARAQVGDGYTF

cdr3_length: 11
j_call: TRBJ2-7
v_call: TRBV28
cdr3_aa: CASSREGEQYF

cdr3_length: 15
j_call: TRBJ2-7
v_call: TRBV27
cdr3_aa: CASSSIAGAVYEQYF

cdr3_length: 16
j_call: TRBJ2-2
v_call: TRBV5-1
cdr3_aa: CASSSLAHLNTGELFF

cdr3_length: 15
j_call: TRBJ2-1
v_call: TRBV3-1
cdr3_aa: CASSQDPGLAREQFF

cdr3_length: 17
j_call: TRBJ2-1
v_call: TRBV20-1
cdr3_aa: CSAPAQRTFRSGNEQFF

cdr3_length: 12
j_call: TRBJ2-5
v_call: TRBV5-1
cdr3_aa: CASSSPQETQYF

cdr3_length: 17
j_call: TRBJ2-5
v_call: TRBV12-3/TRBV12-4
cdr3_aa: CASSLGQILSSQETQYF